The rows below give T cell receptor beta chains drawn from one sample of a study of shared clonotypes between healthy human individuals. Profiled with immunoSEQ multiplex PCR; TCRdb holds only in-frame clones, not every one. The table shows about 490,000 clones, with around four fifths occurring only once. Sequencing was done on a sample of PBMCs. These receptors were obtained from a woman aged 40 to 50 in good health. Some clones in this sample may be carry-over from other donors' samples. Each CDR3 is given with its conserved first and last residue. D genes are given only for firm matches. Clone size is not always given. Where it is, it says once, few, many or a class for expanded clones.

TRBV9	once	NA	TRBJ2-2	CASRWSQGNTGELFF	TGTGCCAGTCGGTGGTCACAGGGAAACACCGGGGAGCTGTTTTTT
TRBV27	NA	NA	TRBJ1-6	CASSFSGYNSPLHF	TGTGCCAGCAGTTTTTCAGGGTATAATTCACCCCTCCACTTT
TRBV5-1	NA	TRBD2	TRBJ2-1	CASSWDPGLAFNEQFF	TGCGCCAGCAGCTGGGACCCCGGACTAGCCTTCAATGAGCAGTTCTTC
TRBV28	NA	NA	TRBJ1-4	CASSFLIATNEKLFF	TGTGCCAGCAGTTTTTTGATCGCAACTAATGAAAAACTGTTTTTT
TRBV30	NA	NA	TRBJ1-1	CAWSVGGGTSEAFF	TGTGCCTGGAGTGTAGGAGGTGGGACCTCCGAAGCTTTCTTT
TRBV4-2	NA	NA	TRBJ2-7	CASSQDKGKKQYF	TGTGCCAGCAGCCAAGATAAGGGGAAGAAGCAGTACTTC
TRBV9	NA	NA	TRBJ1-1	CASSVSGGTEAFF	TGTGCCAGCAGCGTATCGGGCGGCACTGAAGCTTTCTTT
TRBV4-3	NA	NA	TRBJ1-5	CASSQDINQPQHF	TGCGCCAGCAGCCAAGATATAAATCAGCCCCAGCATTTT
TRBV7-6	few	NA	TRBJ1-5	CASSFESNQPQHF	TGTGCCAGCAGCTTCGAGAGCAATCAGCCCCAGCATTTT
TRBV27	NA	TRBD2	TRBJ2-3	CASRRTQRGSTDTQYF	TGTGCCAGCAGACGAACCCAGCGGGGAAGCACAGATACGCAGTATTTT
TRBV4-3	NA	NA	TRBJ2-3	CASSQEFPLLAGTDTQYF	TGCGCCAGCAGCCAAGAATTCCCCCTACTAGCTGGCACAGATACGCAGTATTTT
TRBV15	NA	TRBD2	TRBJ2-3	CATSREAGAADTQYF	TGTGCCACCAGCAGAGAAGCGGGAGCCGCAGATACGCAGTATTTT
TRBV28	NA	TRBD2	TRBJ2-1	CASSQKVFLAGAYNEQFF	TGTGCCAGCAGCCAAAAGGTCTTTCTAGCGGGAGCTTACAATGAGCAGTTCTTC
TRBV6-5	NA	NA	TRBJ1-2	CASAKVGPATHGYTF	TGTGCCAGCGCCAAGGTGGGACCGGCAACGCATGGCTACACCTTC
TRBV7-3	NA	TRBD2	TRBJ2-2	CASSLTSGRIGGELFF	TGTGCCAGCAGCCTCACGAGCGGGAGAATTGGCGGGGAGCTGTTTTTT
TRBV7-9	NA	NA	TRBJ2-3	CASSPPADTQYF	TGTGCCAGCAGCCCCCCTGCCGATACGCAGTATTTT
TRBV4-1	NA	NA	TRBJ2-1	CASSQGYYGEQFF	TGCGCCAGCAGCCAAGGATATTACGGAGAGCAGTTCTTC
TRBV18	NA	TRBD2	TRBJ2-7	CASSPPPALAEFSYEQYF	TGTGCCAGCTCACCACCGCCTGCACTAGCGGAATTCTCCTACGAGCAGTACTTC
TRBV2	few	NA	TRBJ1-3	CASSEVGGNTIYF	TGTGCCAGCAGTGAAGTAGGAGGAAACACCATATATTTT
TRBV28	NA	TRBD1	TRBJ2-6	CASTFDRGTSGANVLTF	TGTGCCAGCACCTTCGACAGGGGTACCTCTGGGGCCAACGTCCTGACTTTC
TRBV6-5	NA	NA	TRBJ2-6	CASSYSFREWANVLTF	TGTGCCAGCAGTTACTCGTTCAGGGAGTGGGCCAACGTCCTGACTTTC
TRBV7-9	NA	TRBD1	TRBJ1-6	CASSPRSGTGNNSPLHF	TGTGCCAGCAGCCCACGCTCCGGGACAGGGAATAATTCACCCCTCCACTTT
TRBV28	once	TRBD1	TRBJ1-1	CASSPRTGSPEAFF	TGTGCCAGCAGTCCGCGGACAGGGAGTCCTGAAGCTTTCTTT
TRBV30	few	NA	TRBJ1-5	CAWSVQSSNQPQHF	TGTGCCTGGAGTGTGCAGAGCAGCAATCAGCCCCAGCATTTT
TRBV7-9	few	NA	TRBJ2-7	CASSDRAEDEQYF	TGTGCCAGCAGCGACCGGGCCGAGGACGAGCAGTACTTC
TRBV28	NA	NA	TRBJ1-1	CASSRLQVASTEAFF	TGTGCCAGCAGCCGCCTACAGGTAGCGAGCACTGAAGCTTTCTTT
TRBV6-5	NA	NA	TRBJ2-3	CASSYFGTRRADTQYF	TGTGCCAGCAGTTACTTCGGGACTCGGAGGGCAGATACGCAGTATTTT
TRBV25-1	NA	TRBD1	TRBJ2-3	CASASGTGIGDTQYF	TGTGCCAGCGCCAGTGGGACAGGGATAGGCGATACGCAGTATTTT
TRBV9	few	TRBD1	TRBJ1-2	CASSVGRGDYGYTF	TGTGCCAGCAGCGTTGGCAGGGGGGACTATGGCTACACCTTC
TRBV5-1	NA	NA	TRBJ2-7	CASSLGRSGQAYEQYF	TGCGCCAGCAGCTTAGGTAGGAGTGGGCAGGCCTACGAGCAGTACTTC
TRBV18	NA	NA	TRBJ1-1	CASSPVGGLGSNTEAFF	TGTGCCAGCTCACCTGTAGGGGGTCTGGGTAGTAACACTGAAGCTTTCTTT
TRBV6-6	NA	NA	TRBJ1-3	CASRPTGRGNTIYF	TGTGCCAGCAGGCCAACAGGGCGAGGAAACACCATATATTTT
TRBV29-1	few	NA	TRBJ1-1	CSVEDSGLGFRNTEAFF	TGCAGCGTTGAAGATTCGGGGCTGGGTTTTAGGAACACTGAAGCTTTCTTT
TRBV5-1	few	NA	TRBJ2-7	CASSSFGWGLYEQYF	TGCGCCAGCAGCTCGTTCGGTTGGGGGCTATACGAGCAGTACTTC
TRBV5-1	NA	NA	TRBJ2-3	CASSLGGPRTDTQYF	TGCGCCAGCAGCTTGGGAGGACCCCGCACAGATACGCAGTATTTT
TRBV23-1	NA	NA	TRBJ2-7	CASSRGDKTYEQYF	TGCGCCAGCAGTCGCGGGGACAAGACCTACGAGCAGTACTTC
TRBV28	NA	NA	TRBJ2-7	CASRLNYEQYF	TGTGCCAGCAGGCTAAACTACGAGCAGTACTTC
TRBV18	NA	TRBD1	TRBJ1-5	CASSPQGAGSNQPQHF	TGTGCCAGCTCACCACAGGGGGCGGGTAGCAATCAGCCCCAGCATTTT
TRBV6-6	NA	NA	TRBJ2-7	CASSNPRRGGSYEQYF	TGTGCCAGCAGTAATCCACGGCGGGGCGGGTCCTACGAGCAGTACTTC
TRBV29-1	NA	NA	TRBJ1-2	CSVEDRRTYGYTF	TGCAGCGTTGAGGATCGACGGACCTATGGCTACACCTTC
TRBV5-1	NA	TRBD2	TRBJ2-1	CASSPGLALYNEQFF	TGCGCCAGCAGCCCCGGACTAGCCCTTTACAATGAGCAGTTCTTC
TRBV7-2	few	TRBD2	TRBJ2-2	CASSLGGAGGQTGELFF	TGTGCCAGCAGCTTAGGGGGAGCGGGAGGACAGACCGGGGAGCTGTTTTTT
TRBV27	NA	NA	TRBJ2-1	CASSGYTRQFF	TGTGCCAGCAGTGGATACACGAGGCAGTTCTTC
TRBV19	NA	TRBD1	TRBJ1-5	CASSTGQGYQPQHF	TGTGCCAGTAGTACAGGACAGGGATACCAGCCCCAGCATTTT
TRBV6-1	NA	NA	TRBJ2-5	CASSETSAGRGTQYF	TGTGCCAGCAGTGAAACTTCGGCAGGTCGGGGGACCCAGTACTTC
TRBV5-1	NA	NA	TRBJ1-2	CASSPEGGVNYGYTF	TGCGCCAGCAGCCCGGAGGGTGGGGTTAACTATGGCTACACCTTC
TRBV5-5	NA	NA	TRBJ2-4	CASRWGDGGKNIQYF	TGTGCCAGCAGGTGGGGGGATGGTGGCAAAAACATTCAGTACTTC
TRBV7-8	once	TRBD1	TRBJ2-3	CASSLDRGLTDTQYF	TGTGCCAGCAGCTTAGACAGGGGGTTGACAGATACGCAGTATTTT
TRBV7-3	few	NA	TRBJ2-7	CASSLMGGLDEQYF	TGTGCCAGCAGCTTAATGGGGGGTCTTGACGAGCAGTACTTC
TRBV7-2	NA	NA	TRBJ2-4	CASSPPGVADIQYF	TGTGCCAGCAGCCCGCCAGGCGTAGCGGACATTCAGTACTTC